This entry lists 13 T cell receptor beta chains sequenced from one sample in a study of blood T cell repertoires in COVID-19 (dated by TCRdb to about 2020). Library creation used the immunoSEQ multiplex PCR assay. TCRdb carries this immuneACCESS record with in-frame sequences only. Its versions omit some clonotypes, under half of them owing to an unresolved V gene in the studies checked, with the rest unexplained. Within this sample are around 82,000 clones, with roughly 90% of them counted one time only. The ten most abundant clones make up more than 10% of the sample. The sequencing input was peripheral blood. These receptors were collected from a man between 65 and 85 years old with active or convalescent COVID-19.

The V gene is TRBV4-3, the J gene TRBJ2-6; D is perhaps TRBD1 (5 bases). This CDR3 region has 20 residues. V was shortened by 0 bases and J by 0 bases, with 18 bases between the two germline ends. Germline CDR1 LGHNA, CDR2 YSLEER. The DNA for the CDR3 is TGCGCCAGCAGCCAAGATTGGGGCAGGGCCTTTAGCTCTGGGGCCAACGTCCTGACTTTC. Translating it yields CASSQDWGRAFSSGANVLTF.

The chain joins TRBV30 to TRBJ2-1, with 7 bases fitting TRBD2. This CDR3 has 14 amino acids. With 0 bases clipped from V and 8 bases from J, the junction kept 7 bases outside the gene matches. Per germline, CDR1 GTSNPN and CDR2 SVGIG (reference sequence). Written as DNA, the CDR3 is TGTGCCTGGAGTGTACAATATGCGGGGGATGAGCAGTTCTTC. Its protein is CAWSVQYAGDEQFF.

The chain is built from TRBV28 and TRBJ1-2, with D perhaps TRBD1 (5 bases). V lost 3 bases and J 0 bases, leaving 8 bases between the germline ends. CDR1 MDHEN and CDR2 SYDVKM come from the germline V gene. This CDR3 is built from 14 residues. The CDR3 DNA reads TGTGCCAGCAGTTTTGGACACTCTAACTATGGCTACACCTTC. It codes for CASSFGHSNYGYTF.

The V call is TRBV19, the J call TRBJ2-2, with a weak D call TRBD1 (5 bases). The CDR3 extends over 16 amino acids. V lost 3 bases to trimming and J lost 3 bases, with 14 bases between them. CDR1 LNHDA and CDR2 SQIVND come from the germline V gene (reference sequence). CDR3: CASSIGPGLYTGELFF. The CDR3 DNA is TGTGCCAGTAGTATCGGTCCAGGGTTGTACACCGGGGAGCTGTTTTTT.

The chain combines TRBV4-1 with TRBJ1-6, with TRBD1 matching 9 bases. The CDR3 runs to 15 residues. After removal of 2 bases from V and 7 bases from J, the junction contained 3 bases not matched to a gene. Germline V lookup: CDR1 MGHRA, CDR2 YSYEKL. The CDR3 is CASSQLGQGNSPLHF. The CDR3 region has the DNA TGCGCCAGCAGCCAACTCGGACAGGGGAATTCACCCCTCCACTTT.

V and J are TRBV11-2 and TRBJ2-7; D uncertain. Germline CDR1 is SGHAT and CDR2 is FQNNGV. The CDR3 extends over 11 amino acids. Between the trimmed V and J ends, which lost 3 bases and 13 bases, there was a span of 13 bases. The CDR3 spells CASSLAGRYYF. In nucleotides, the CDR3 is TGTGCCAGCAGCTTGGCAGGCCGTTACTACTTC.

V usage is TRBV23-1 and J usage is TRBJ1-2; TRBD1 might be the D (5 bases). TRBV23-1 is assigned to the ORF class and has an uncertain function. The CDR3 length is 15 residues. V lost 4 bases, J lost 0 bases, and 12 bases lay in between. CDR3 coding DNA: TGCGCCAGCAGTCCCCAGGGCCTGACTAACTATGGCTACACCTTC. Its protein product is CASSPQGLTNYGYTF.

The chain recombines TRBV9 with TRBJ1-1; maybe TRBD1 (5 bases). V was trimmed by 0 bases and J by 7 bases, leaving 16 bases between them. In germline, CDR1 is SGDLS, CDR2 YYNGEE. There are 15 residues in the CDR3. The CDR3 loop is CASSVGAGFASEAFF. The CDR3, as DNA: TGTGCCAGCAGCGTAGGCGCAGGGTTCGCGAGTGAAGCTTTCTTT.

The sample holds one count of this clone. The rearrangement uses TRBV12-3 or TRBV12-4 and TRBJ1-2, with D perhaps TRBD1 (6 bases). The V end was cut by 3 bases, the J end by 8 bases, with 13 bases between. The CDR3 length is 13 residues. CDR3 bases: TGTGCCAGCAGTTTTGGGGGCTCTAGGGGCTACACCTTC. It is translated as CASSFGGSRGYTF.

This chain connects TRBV5-1 to TRBJ1-2; tentative D call: TRBD1 (5 bases). This CDR3 spans 14 amino acids. Looked up from germline, CDR1 is SGHRS and CDR2 is YFSETQ. V lost 1 base to trimming and J lost 5 bases, with 12 bases between them. Here the CDR3 DNA reads TGCGCCAGCAGCTTGAGCGGGGCCGAGTATGGCTACACCTTC. This gives the protein CASSLSGAEYGYTF.

The J gene is TRBJ1-4, the V gene TRBV30; D is perhaps TRBD1 (5 bases). Trimming removed 4 bases at V and 8 bases at J, with 14 bases between. The CDR3 has 13 amino acids. Per germline, CDR1 GTSNPN and CDR2 SVGIG (reference sequence). This CDR3 is CAWKGRFNEKLFF. CDR3 DNA: TGTGCCTGGAAGGGGAGGTTCAACGAAAAACTGTTTTTT.

The chain has TRBV5-4 and TRBJ1-6; D call uncertain. The CDR3 totals 14 residues. Deletions cut 2 bases from V and 9 bases from J, with 12 bases between. Germline V CDR1 and CDR2: SGHNT, YYREEE (reference sequence). The CDR3 loop reads CASSFGPTSSPLHF. In DNA form, the CDR3 reads TGTGCCAGCAGCTTTGGGCCAACTAGTTCACCCCTCCACTTT. The full variable domain, its missing parts supplied by reference TRBV5-4 and TRBJ1-6, is ETGVTQSPTHLIKTRGQQVTLRCSSQSGHNTVSWYQQALGQGPQFIFQYYREEENGRGNFPPRFSGLQFPNYSSELNVNALELDDSALYLCASSFGPTSSPLHFGNGTRLTVT.

In its sample, this clone was seen once. V gene TRBV3-1 (or the pseudogene TRBV3-2) combines with J gene TRBJ2-5, with 9 bases identical to TRBD1. Germline-derived CDR1 and CDR2 are LGHDT and YNNKEL (reference sequence). The CDR3 runs to 14 residues. The V segment lost 3 bases and the J segment 5 bases; nucleotides outside the gene matches: 4. Here the CDR3 reads CASSHGTGWETQYF. The CDR3 DNA reads as TGTGCCAGCAGCCATGGGACAGGGTGGGAGACCCAGTACTTC.